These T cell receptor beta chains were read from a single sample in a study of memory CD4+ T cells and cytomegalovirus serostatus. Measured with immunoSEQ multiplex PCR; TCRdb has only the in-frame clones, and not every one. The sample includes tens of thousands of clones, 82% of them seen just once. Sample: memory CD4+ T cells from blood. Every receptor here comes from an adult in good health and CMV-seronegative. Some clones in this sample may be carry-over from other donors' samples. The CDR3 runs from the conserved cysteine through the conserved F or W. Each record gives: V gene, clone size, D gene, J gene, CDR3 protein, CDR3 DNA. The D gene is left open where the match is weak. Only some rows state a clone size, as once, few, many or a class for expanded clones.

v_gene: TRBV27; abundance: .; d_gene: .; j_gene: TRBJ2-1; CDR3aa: CASSFRQVNEQFF; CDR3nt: TGTGCCAGCAGTTTCCGACAGGTCAATGAGCAGTTCTTC
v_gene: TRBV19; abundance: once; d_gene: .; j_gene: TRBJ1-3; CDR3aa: CASSMDGSGNTIYF; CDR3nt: TGTGCCAGTAGTATGGATGGTTCTGGAAACACCATATATTTT
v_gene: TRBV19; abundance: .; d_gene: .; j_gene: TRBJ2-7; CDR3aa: CASSIPPYEQYF; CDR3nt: TGTGCCAGTAGTATCCCCCCCTACGAGCAGTACTTC
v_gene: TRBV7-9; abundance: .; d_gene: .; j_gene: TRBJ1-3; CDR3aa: CASSPKGDTIYF; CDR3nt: TGTGCCAGCAGCCCTAAGGGGGACACCATATATTTT
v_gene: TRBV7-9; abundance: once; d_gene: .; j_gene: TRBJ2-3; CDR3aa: CASSSTDTQYF; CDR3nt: TGTGCCAGCAGCTCAACAGATACGCAGTATTTT
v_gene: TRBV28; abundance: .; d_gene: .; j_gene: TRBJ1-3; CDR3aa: CASSLFLRGTGNTIYF; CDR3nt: TGTGCCAGCAGTTTATTCCTAAGGGGGACTGGAAACACCATATATTTT
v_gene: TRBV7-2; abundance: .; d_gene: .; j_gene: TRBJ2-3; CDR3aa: CASSGRRHSTDTQYF; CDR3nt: TGTGCCAGCTCTGGACGGAGGCACAGCACAGATACGCAGTATTTT
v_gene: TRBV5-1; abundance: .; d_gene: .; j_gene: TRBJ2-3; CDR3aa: CASNPGGKGDTQYF; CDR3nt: TGCGCCAGCAACCCTGGGGGGAAGGGGGATACGCAGTATTTT
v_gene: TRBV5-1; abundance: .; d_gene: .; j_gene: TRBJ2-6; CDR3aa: CASKEGITGANVLTF; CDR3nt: TGCGCCAGCAAGGAGGGAATCACTGGGGCCAACGTCCTGACTTTC
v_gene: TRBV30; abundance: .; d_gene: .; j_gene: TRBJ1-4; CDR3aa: CAWSWGTNEKLFF; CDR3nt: TGTGCCTGGAGTTGGGGAACTAATGAAAAACTGTTTTTT
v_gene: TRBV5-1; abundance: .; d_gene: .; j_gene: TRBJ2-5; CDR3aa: CASRSPEQSLETQYF; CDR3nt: TGCGCCAGCAGGAGCCCCGAGCAGAGTTTAGAGACCCAGTACTTC
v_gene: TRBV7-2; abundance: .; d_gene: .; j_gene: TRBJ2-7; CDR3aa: CASSQGLAGNSYEQYF; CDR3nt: TGTGCCAGCAGCCAGGGCTTGGCGGGCAACTCCTACGAGCAGTACTTC
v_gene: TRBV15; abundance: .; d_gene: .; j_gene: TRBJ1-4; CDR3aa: CATLRGGANEKLFF; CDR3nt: TGTGCCACCTTGCGCGGGGGGGCTAATGAAAAACTGTTTTTT
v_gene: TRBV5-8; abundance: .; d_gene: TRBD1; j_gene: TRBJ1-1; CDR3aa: CASSDPGQGRSVKAFF; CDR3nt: TGTGCCAGCAGCGATCCGGGACAGGGGCGATCCGTAAAGGCTTTCTTT
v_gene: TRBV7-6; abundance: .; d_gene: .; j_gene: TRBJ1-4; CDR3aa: CASSLEGAQAEKLFF; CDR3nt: TGTGCCAGCAGCTTAGAAGGGGCGCAAGCTGAAAAACTGTTTTTT
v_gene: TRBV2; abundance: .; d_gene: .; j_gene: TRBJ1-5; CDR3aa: CASTSSRTLQPQHF; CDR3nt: TGTGCCAGCACCTCATCCAGGACCCTTCAGCCCCAGCATTTT
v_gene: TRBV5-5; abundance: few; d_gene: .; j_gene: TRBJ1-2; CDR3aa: CASSLVGMVNYGYTF; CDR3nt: TGTGCCAGCAGCTTGGTAGGGATGGTTAACTATGGCTACACCTTC
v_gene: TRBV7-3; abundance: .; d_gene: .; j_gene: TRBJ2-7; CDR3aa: CASSQGPDSYEQYF; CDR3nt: TGTGCCAGCAGCCAGGGGCCCGACTCCTACGAGCAGTACTTC
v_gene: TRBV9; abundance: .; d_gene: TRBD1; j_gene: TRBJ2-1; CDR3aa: CASSVGQGVYNEQFF; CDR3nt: TGTGCCAGCAGCGTAGGACAGGGGGTATACAATGAGCAGTTCTTC
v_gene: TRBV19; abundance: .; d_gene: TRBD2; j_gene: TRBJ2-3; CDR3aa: CASMSGRDTDTQYF; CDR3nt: TGTGCCAGTATGAGCGGGAGGGATACAGATACGCAGTATTTT
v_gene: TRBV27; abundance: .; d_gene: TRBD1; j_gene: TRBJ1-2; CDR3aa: CASSPKITGGDSARRYGYTF; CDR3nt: TGTGCCAGCAGTCCCAAGATTACAGGGGGCGATTCGGCTCGGAGATATGGCTACACCTTC
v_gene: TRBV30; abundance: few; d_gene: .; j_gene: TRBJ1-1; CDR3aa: CAWSVGSQNTEAFF; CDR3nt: TGTGCCTGGAGTGTAGGGAGCCAGAACACTGAAGCTTTCTTT
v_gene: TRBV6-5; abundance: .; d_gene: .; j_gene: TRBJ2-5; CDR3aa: CASSYGAVSETQYF; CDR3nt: TGTGCCAGCAGTTACGGGGCCGTGTCGGAGACCCAGTACTTC
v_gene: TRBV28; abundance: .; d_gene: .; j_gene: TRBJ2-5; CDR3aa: CASSQGETQYF; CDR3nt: TGTGCCAGCTCCCAGGGGGAGACCCAGTACTTC
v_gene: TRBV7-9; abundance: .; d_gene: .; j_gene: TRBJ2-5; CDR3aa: CASSRQETQYF; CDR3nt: TGTGCCAGCAGCCGACAAGAGACCCAGTACTTC
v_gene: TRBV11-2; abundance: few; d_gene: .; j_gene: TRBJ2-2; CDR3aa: CASSSGQTNTGELFF; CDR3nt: TGTGCCAGCAGCAGCGGACAGACGAACACCGGGGAGCTGTTTTTT
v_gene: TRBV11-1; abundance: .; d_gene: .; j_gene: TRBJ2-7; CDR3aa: CASSADHGTYEQYF; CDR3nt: TGTGCCAGCAGCGCAGACCACGGTACCTACGAGCAGTACTTC
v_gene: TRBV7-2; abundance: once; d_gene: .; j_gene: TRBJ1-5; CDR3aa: CASSPGASNQPQHF; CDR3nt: TGTGCCAGCAGCCCGGGCGCCAGCAATCAGCCCCAGCATTTT
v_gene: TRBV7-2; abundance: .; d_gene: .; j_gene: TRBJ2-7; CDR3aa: CASSLGGGGYYEQYF; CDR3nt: TGTGCCAGCAGCTTAGGGGGTGGGGGTTACTACGAGCAGTACTTC
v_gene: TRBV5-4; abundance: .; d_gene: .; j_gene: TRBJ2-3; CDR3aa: CASSLGRAGTNTQYF; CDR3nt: TGTGCCAGCAGCTTGGGAAGGGCGGGGACAAATACGCAGTATTTT
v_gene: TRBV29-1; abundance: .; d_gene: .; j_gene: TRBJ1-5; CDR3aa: CSVGNENQPQHF; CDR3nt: TGCAGCGTTGGGAACGAAAATCAGCCCCAGCATTTT
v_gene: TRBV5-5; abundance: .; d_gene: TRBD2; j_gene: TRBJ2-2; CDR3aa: CASSPTSGRGNTGELFF; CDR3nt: TGTGCCAGCAGCCCGACTAGCGGGAGGGGGAACACCGGGGAGCTGTTTTTT
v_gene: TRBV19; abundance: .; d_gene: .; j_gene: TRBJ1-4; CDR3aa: CASSDPGYSEKLFF; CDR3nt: TGTGCCAGTAGTGACCCGGGATATAGTGAAAAACTGTTTTTT
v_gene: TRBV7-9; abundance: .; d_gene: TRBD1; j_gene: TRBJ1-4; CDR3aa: CASSPTGQGTNEKLFF; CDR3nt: TGTGCCAGCAGCCCCACCGGACAGGGGACTAATGAAAAACTGTTTTTT
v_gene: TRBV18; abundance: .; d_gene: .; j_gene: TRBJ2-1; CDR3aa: CASSPHSTEQFF; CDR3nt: TGTGCCAGCTCACCACACTCAACTGAGCAGTTCTTC
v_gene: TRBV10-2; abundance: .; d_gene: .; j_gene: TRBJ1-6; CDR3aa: CASSESRRGNPPLHF; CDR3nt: TGCGCCAGCAGTGAGTCGAGAAGGGGGAATCCACCCCTCCACTTT
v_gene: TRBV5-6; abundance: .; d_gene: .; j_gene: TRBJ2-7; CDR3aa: CASSLDFGQPYEQYF; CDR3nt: TGTGCCAGCAGCTTGGATTTCGGGCAGCCCTACGAGCAGTACTTC
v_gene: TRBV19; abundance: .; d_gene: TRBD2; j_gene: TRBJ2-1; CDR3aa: CASSTQLAGVRNEQFF; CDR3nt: TGTGCCAGTAGTACTCAGCTAGCGGGAGTTCGGAATGAGCAGTTCTTC
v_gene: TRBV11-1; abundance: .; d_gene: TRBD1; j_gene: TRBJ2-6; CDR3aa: CASSSDRVFSGANVLTF; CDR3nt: TGTGCCAGCAGCTCAGACAGGGTATTCTCTGGGGCCAACGTCCTGACTTTC
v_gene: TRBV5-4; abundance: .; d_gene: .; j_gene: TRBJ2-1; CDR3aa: CASSLQEAYNEQFF; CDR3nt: TGTGCCAGCAGCTTGCAAGAGGCTTACAATGAGCAGTTCTTC
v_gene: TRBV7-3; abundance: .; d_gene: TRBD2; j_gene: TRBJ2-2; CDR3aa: CASSPSGSNPGELFF; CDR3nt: TGTGCCAGCAGCCCTAGCGGGAGTAACCCCGGGGAGCTGTTTTTT
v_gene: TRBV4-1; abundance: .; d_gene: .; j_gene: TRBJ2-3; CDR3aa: CASSQGAGVRDTQYF; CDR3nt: TGCGCCAGCAGCCAGGGGGCAGGGGTCCGTGATACGCAGTATTTT
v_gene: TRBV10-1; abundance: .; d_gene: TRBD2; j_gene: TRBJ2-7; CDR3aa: CASSDSGSRSEQYF; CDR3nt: TGCGCCAGCAGTGACAGCGGGAGTAGGAGCGAGCAGTACTTC
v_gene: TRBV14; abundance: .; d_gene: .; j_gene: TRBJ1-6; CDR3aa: CASSQVAGTHSPLHF; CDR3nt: TGTGCCAGCAGCCAAGTCGCGGGAACCCATTCACCCCTCCACTTT
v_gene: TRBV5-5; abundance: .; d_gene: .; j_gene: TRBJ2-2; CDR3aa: CASSLRAGANTGELFF; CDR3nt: TGTGCCAGCAGCTTGCGGGCAGGCGCGAACACCGGGGAGCTGTTTTTT
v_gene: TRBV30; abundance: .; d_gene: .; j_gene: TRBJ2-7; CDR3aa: CAFSRGYEQYF; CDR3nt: TGTGCCTTTAGTCGCGGGTACGAGCAGTACTTC
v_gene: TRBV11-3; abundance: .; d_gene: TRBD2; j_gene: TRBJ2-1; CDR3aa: CASSPSGSVNNEQFF; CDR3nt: TGTGCCAGCAGCCCCAGCGGGAGCGTGAACAATGAGCAGTTCTTC
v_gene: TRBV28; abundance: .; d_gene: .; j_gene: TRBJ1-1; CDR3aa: CASSLDGYTEAFF; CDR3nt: TGTGCCAGCAGTTTGGATGGGTATACTGAAGCTTTCTTT
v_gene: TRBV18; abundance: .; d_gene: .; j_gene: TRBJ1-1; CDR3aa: CASSPAQNTEAFF; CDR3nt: TGTGCCAGCTCACCCGCACAAAACACTGAAGCTTTCTTT
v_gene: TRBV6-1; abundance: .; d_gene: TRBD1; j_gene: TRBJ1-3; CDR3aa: CASSAAGTGSGNTIYF; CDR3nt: TGTGCCAGCAGTGCGGCCGGGACAGGCTCTGGAAACACCATATATTTT
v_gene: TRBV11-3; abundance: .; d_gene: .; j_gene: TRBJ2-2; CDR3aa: CASSLGGAGPGELFF; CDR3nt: TGTGCCAGCAGCTTAGGAGGCGCGGGTCCCGGGGAGCTGTTTTTT
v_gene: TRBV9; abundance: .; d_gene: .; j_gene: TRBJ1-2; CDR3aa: CASSVGGAGNYGYTF; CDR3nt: TGTGCCAGCAGCGTAGGGGGGGCTGGGAACTATGGCTACACCTTC